This T cell receptor (beta chain) was recovered during a study of blood T cells in healthy people across ages. The CDR3 length is 14 residues. CDR1 and CDR2 (germline): SSHAT, FNYEAQ (reference sequence). Using a J-beta primer mix together with a sample-barcoded 5' primer, a second PCR was run for about 6 to 12 cycles. TCRdb used MiXCR to reprocess the 5' RACE reads, holding one entry per CDR3 protein. Here the sample spans 1.4 million or so distinct CDR3 sequences, about 42% being singletons. In its sample, this clonotype was seen a few times. A junction end diverges from the germline sequence, so it may reflect a read error.

The chain couples TRBV7-7 to TRBJ2-3, with TRBD2 matching over 7 bases. Sequenced: blood. The clonotype originates from a woman in her late teens or twenties in good health. CDR3 sequence (DNA): TGTGCTAGCAGACCCCTGGCGGGGGCAGATACGCAGTATTTT. Its protein product is CASRPLAGADTQYF.